The 12 T cell receptor beta chains below come from one sample, sequenced in a study of CD8 T cells in ankylosing spondylitis. Study-level results: A TCR beta motif of about 8 highly homologous variants appeared characteristic of ankylosing spondylitis blood.

For these receptors, no antigen is known. TCRdb reprocessed the 5' RACE reads via MiXCR and lists one record per CDR3 protein. The sample has roughly 220,000 distinct CDR3 sequences; approximately 16% are singletons. Input material: blood, either unsorted or a sorted T cell fraction (not recorded which). The receptor source for this set is a male donor with ankylosing spondylitis.

V gene TRBV6-5 combines with J gene TRBJ2-7; tentative D call: TRBD2 (6 bases). The V gene lost 1 base and the J gene lost 5 bases, with 9 bases spanning the gap. The CDR3 length is 13 residues. Germline loops: CDR1 MNHEY, CDR2 SVGAGI. The CDR3 region has the DNA TGTGCCAGCAGTTACTGGGGGGTTAACGAGCAGTACTTC. It specifies CASSYWGVNEQYF.

This clonotype was detected a few times. The chain employs TRBV29-1 and TRBJ2-1; 9 bases align to TRBD1. J was trimmed by 2 bases and V by 6 bases; bases with no gene match: 5. CDR3 length: 14 amino acids. CDR1 and CDR2 (germline): SQVTM, ANQGSEA. In nucleotides, the CDR3 is TGCAGCGTGGGTCGGACAGGGGCCTACAATGAGCAGTTCTTC. It is translated as CSVGRTGAYNEQFF.

This clonotype was observed a few times. The genes are TRBV6-2 or TRBV6-3 and TRBJ2-3; D might be TRBD1 (5 bases). V was shortened by 0 bases and J by 6 bases, with 16 bases between the two germline ends. CDR3 length equals 16 residues. The V gene's germline CDR1 is MNHEY and CDR2 SVGEGT. CDR3: CASSYSRREGGDTQYF. The CDR3 DNA sequence: TGTGCCAGCAGTTACTCACGCAGGGAAGGCGGTGATACGCAGTATTTT.

This clonotype has just one count. This may be a read error: a much more frequent sequence differs by one nucleotide. The CDR3 DNA sequence: TGCAGCGTTGTTCTAGGACACTTGAGCCAAGAGACCCAGTACTTC. This sequence encodes CSVVLGHLSQETQYF. The chain carries TRBV29-1 and TRBJ2-5; TRBD1 might be the D (5 bases). With 4 bases removed from V and 1 base from J, the gap between germline ends came to 16 bases. CDR3 size: 15 residues. Germline CDR1 reads SQVTM; CDR2 reads ANQGSEA.

This clonotype was detected only a few times. The gene calls are TRBV12-3 or TRBV12-4 and TRBJ2-1; D call uncertain. The CDR3 is 13 residues long. V was shortened by 3 bases and J by 4 bases, with 7 bases between the two germline ends. In DNA form, the CDR3 reads TGTGCCAGCAGTTTTAATGCGTACAATGAGCAGTTCTTC. Protein: CASSFNAYNEQFF.

This clonotype was found once. J is TRBJ1-1 and V is TRBV10-3, with D uncertain. The CDR3 has 13 residues. Trimming pared 7 bases from V and 1 base from J, leaving 10 bases between. Germline V lookup: CDR1 ENHRY, CDR2 SYGVKD. The CDR3 region is CAIKLSQNTEAFF. The CDR3 nucleotides read TGTGCCATCAAGTTAAGCCAGAACACTGAAGCTTTCTTT.

In its sample, this clonotype was seen many times. This chain joins TRBV29-1 and TRBJ2-3, with unresolved D. The V end was cut by 0 bases, the J end by 6 bases, with 16 bases between. The CDR3 has 15 amino acids. Germline CDR1 and CDR2: SQVTM and ANQGSEA. CDR3 region: CSVEDLEQSTDTQYF. In DNA, the CDR3 is TGCAGCGTTGAAGATCTTGAACAGTCGACTGATACGCAGTATTTT.

The count of this clonotype is one. The chain joins TRBV5-6 to TRBJ2-7; unclear D gene. V was shortened by 4 bases and J by 0 bases, with 14 bases between the two germline ends. The CDR3 has 15 amino acids. The V gene's germline CDR1 is SGHDT and CDR2 YYEEEE. CDR3 DNA: TGTGCCAGCAGCCCCGCGAGGCCTCTCTCCTACGAGCAGTACTTC. This codes for CASSPARPLSYEQYF.

This chain links TRBV27 with TRBJ2-2, with a possible D match to TRBD2 (6 bases). The V gene lost 4 bases and the J gene lost 5 bases, with 14 bases spanning the gap. From germline, CDR1 is MNHEY and CDR2 SMNVEV (reference sequence). CDR3 length: 15 amino acids. The CDR3 loop is CASSSSLAWTGELFF. Here the CDR3 DNA reads TGTGCCAGCAGTTCTTCACTAGCTTGGACCGGGGAGCTGTTTTTT.

The genes are TRBV25-1 and TRBJ1-2; no clear D gene. Germline values: CDR1 MGHDK, CDR2 SYGVNS. The CDR3 loop spans 12 amino acids. Trimming stripped 1 base from V and 5 bases from J, with 5 bases between. As DNA, the CDR3 is TGTGCCAGCAGTGAATCAGAATATGGCTACACCTTC. Translated: CASSESEYGYTF.

Details on this clonotype: A much bigger clone sits one base away, suggesting this may be a read error. The CDR3 sequence: CATSDGGHDEQYF. CDR3 bases: TGTGCCACCAGTGATGGAGGGCACGACGAGCAGTACTTC. The V and J genes are TRBV24-1 and TRBJ2-7; D is perhaps TRBD2 (6 bases). The germline CDR1 and CDR2 sequences are KGHDR and SFDVKD. This CDR3 has 13 amino acids. V was shortened by 3 bases and J by 5 bases, with 10 bases between the two germline ends.

This clonotype was recorded a few times. V gene TRBV4-3 combines with J gene TRBJ2-7, with D tentatively TRBD1 or TRBD2 (7 bases each). CDR3 size: 15 residues. The V end lost 0 bases, the J end lost 7 bases, and 16 bases lay between the germline ends. Germline lookup yields CDR1 LGHNA and CDR2 YSLEER. The CDR3 loop reads CASSQDGRGPEEQYF. CDR3 coding DNA: TGCGCCAGCAGCCAAGATGGGAGGGGGCCGGAGGAGCAGTACTTC.